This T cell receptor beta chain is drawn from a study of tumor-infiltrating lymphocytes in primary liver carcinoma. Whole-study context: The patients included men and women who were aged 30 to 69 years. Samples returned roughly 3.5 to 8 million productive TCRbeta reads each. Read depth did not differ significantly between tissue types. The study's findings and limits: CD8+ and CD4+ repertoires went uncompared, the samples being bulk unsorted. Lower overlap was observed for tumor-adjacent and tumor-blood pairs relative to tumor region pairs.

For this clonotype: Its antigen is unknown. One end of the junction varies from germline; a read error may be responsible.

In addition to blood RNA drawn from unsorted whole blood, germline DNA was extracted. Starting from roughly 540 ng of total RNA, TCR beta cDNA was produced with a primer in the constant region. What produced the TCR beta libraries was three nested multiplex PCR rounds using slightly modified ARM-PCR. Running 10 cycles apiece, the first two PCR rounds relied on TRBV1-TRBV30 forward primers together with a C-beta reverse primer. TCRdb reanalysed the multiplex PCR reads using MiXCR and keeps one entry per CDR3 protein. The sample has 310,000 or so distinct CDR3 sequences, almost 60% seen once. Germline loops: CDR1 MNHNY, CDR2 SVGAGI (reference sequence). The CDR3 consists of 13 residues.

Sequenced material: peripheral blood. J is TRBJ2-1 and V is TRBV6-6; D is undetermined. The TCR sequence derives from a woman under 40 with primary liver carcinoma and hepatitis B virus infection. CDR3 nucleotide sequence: TGTGCCACCAGTCCGAGTTTCAGCAATGAGCAGTTCTTC. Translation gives CATSPSFSNEQFF.